This section outlines one TCR beta chain sequence together with its context. The data were produced by immunoSEQ multiplex PCR, yet TCRdb's version contains in-frame clones alone and is incomplete. The sample lists 75,000 to 95,000 clones, 75% to 95% occurring once. This entry comes from a study of T cell changes during pregnancy in multiple sclerosis. This TCR was sampled from a female donor with multiple sclerosis, enrolled in a pregnancy study. Source: peripheral blood, taken before pregnancy.

DNA of the CDR3: TGTGCCAGCAGCCCCTTTGGACGGGACATCTCCTACGAGCAGTACTTC. Protein sequence: CASSPFGRDISYEQYF. The chain links TRBV7-2 to TRBJ2-7; tentatively, D is TRBD1 (6 bases). This CDR3 spans 16 amino acids. V was trimmed by 5 bases and J by 0 bases, leaving 17 bases between them. Per germline, CDR1 SGHTA and CDR2 FQGNSA.